Below, 5 T cell receptor beta chains from the same sample are listed, as sequenced in a study of cytomegalovirus exposure and HLA in healthy donors. PCR primers comprised 60 Vbeta and 13 Jbeta primers. The repertoire was sequenced with immunoSEQ multiplex PCR; TCRdb's copy has only in-frame clones and lacks some. The profile shows approximately 84,000 clones, around 80% of them singletons. The specimen was PBMCs. These receptors all come from a male donor in good health and CMV-seropositive.

The chain recombines TRBV25-1 with TRBJ2-5, with unresolved D. The end of the DNA aligns better with TRBJ2-7, so the J call may be wrong. Germline V gene lookup returns CDR1 MGHDK and CDR2 SYGVNS. CDR3 length: 14 amino acids. CDR3 nucleotides: TGTGCCAGCAGTGCCGACCTAGGTGCCTACGAGCAGTACTTC. This sequence encodes CASSADLGAYEQYF.

This clone was observed once. The CDR3 spells CASSLGSGTSVLEQYF. The CDR3 DNA reads TGTGCCAGCAGCTTGGGCTCCGGGACTAGCGTACTCGAGCAGTACTTC. This rearrangement joins TRBV5-4 to TRBJ2-7; 10 nucleotides match TRBD2. Germline V CDR1 and CDR2: SGHNT, YYREEE (reference sequence). The J segment lost 6 bases and the V segment lost 0 bases, leaving 9 bases of the junction unmatched. CDR3 length equals 16 residues.

This sequence joins TRBV4-1 and TRBJ2-7, with TRBD1 identical over 7 bases. The CDR3 consists of 17 residues. Germline loops: CDR1 MGHRA, CDR2 YSYEKL. V lost 4 bases to trimming and J lost 2 bases; unmatched junction nucleotides: 14. In DNA, the CDR3 is TGCGCCAGCAGCCCCAGCTGGGGGACAGTCAAACCCTACGAGCAGTACTTC. Translated: CASSPSWGTVKPYEQYF.

The rearrangement links TRBV28 to TRBJ1-1, with 7 bases that match TRBD1. Germline values: CDR1 MDHEN, CDR2 SYDVKM. This CDR3 is built from 13 residues. The V and J ends lost 6 bases and 10 bases, in that order; junction bases with no gene match: 11. CDR3 nucleotides: TGTGCCAGCAGGGTAACGGGCAGGGGGACAGCTTTCTTT. Amino acids: CASRVTGRGTAFF.

J is TRBJ1-1 and V is TRBV19, with 8 nucleotides matching TRBD1. This CDR3 comprises 15 residues. CDR1 is LNHDA and CDR2 is SQIVND in the germline V gene (reference sequence). Trimming removed 7 bases from V and 7 bases from J; junction bases left unmatched: 14. Here the CDR3 DNA reads TGTGCCAGTATCCCCTGGACAGGGCGGACGGTTGAAGCTTTCTTT. Protein: CASIPWTGRTVEAFF.